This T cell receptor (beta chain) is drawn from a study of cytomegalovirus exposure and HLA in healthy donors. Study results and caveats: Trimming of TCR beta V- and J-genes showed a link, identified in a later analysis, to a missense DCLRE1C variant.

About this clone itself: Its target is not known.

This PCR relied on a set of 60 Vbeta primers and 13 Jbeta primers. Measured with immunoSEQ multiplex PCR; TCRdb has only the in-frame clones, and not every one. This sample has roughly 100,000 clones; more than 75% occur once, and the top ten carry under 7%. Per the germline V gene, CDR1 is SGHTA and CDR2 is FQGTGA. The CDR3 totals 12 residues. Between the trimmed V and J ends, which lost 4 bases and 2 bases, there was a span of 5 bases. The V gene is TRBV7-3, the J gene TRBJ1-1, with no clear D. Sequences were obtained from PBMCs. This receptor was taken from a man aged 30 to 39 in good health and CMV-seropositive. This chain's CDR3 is CASSSPNTEAFF. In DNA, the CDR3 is TGTGCCAGCAGCTCTCCTAACACTGAAGCTTTCTTT.